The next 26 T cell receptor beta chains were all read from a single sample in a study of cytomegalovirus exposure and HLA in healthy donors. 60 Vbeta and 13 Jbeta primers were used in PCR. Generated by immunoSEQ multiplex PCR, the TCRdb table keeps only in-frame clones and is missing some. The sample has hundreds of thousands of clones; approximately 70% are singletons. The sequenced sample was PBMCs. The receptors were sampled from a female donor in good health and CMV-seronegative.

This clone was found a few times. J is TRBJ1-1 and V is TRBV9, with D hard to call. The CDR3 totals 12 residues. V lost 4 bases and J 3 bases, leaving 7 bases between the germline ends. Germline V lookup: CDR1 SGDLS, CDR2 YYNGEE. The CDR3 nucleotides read TGTGCCAGCAGCTCCCGGGACACTGAAGCTTTCTTT. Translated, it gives CASSSRDTEAFF.

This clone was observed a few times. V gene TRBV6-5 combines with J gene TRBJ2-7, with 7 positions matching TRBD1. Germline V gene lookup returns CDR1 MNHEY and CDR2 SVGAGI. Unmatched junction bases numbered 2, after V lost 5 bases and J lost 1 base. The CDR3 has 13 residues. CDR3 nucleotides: TGTGCCAGCAGTCCGGGACAGTCCTACGAGCAGTACTTC. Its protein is CASSPGQSYEQYF.

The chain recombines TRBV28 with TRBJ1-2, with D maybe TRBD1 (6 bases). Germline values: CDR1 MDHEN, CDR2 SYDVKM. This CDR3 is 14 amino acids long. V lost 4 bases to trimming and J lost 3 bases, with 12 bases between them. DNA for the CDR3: TGTGCCAGCAGTTCCTCGACAGGATACTATGGCTACACCTTC. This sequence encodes CASSSSTGYYGYTF.

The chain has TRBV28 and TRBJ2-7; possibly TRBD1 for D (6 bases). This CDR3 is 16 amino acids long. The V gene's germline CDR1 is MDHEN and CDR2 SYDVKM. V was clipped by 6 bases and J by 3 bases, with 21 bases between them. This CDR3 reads CASSSRTVLTGYEQYF. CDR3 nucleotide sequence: TGTGCCAGCAGCTCAAGGACAGTCCTCACGGGCTACGAGCAGTACTTC.

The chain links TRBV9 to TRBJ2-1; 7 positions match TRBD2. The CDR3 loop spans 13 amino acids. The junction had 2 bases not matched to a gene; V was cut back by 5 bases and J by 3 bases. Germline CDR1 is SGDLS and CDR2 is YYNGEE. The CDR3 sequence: CASSGRDYNEQFF. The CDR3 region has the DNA TGTGCCAGCAGTGGGAGGGACTACAATGAGCAGTTCTTC.

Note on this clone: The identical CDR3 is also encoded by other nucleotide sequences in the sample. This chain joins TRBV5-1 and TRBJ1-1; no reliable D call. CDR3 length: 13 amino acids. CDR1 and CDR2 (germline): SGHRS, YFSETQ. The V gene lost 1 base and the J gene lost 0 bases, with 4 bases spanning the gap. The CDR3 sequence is CASSLTVNTEAFF. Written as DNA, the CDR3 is TGCGCCAGCAGCTTGACAGTGAACACTGAAGCTTTCTTT.

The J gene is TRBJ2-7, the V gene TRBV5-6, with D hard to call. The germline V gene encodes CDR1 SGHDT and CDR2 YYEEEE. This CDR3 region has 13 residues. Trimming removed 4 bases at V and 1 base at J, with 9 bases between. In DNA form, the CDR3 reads TGTGCCAGCAGCCGCGGTCAATCCTACGAGCAGTACTTC. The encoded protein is CASSRGQSYEQYF. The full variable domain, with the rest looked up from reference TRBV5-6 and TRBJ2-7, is DAGVTQSPTHLIKTRGQQVTLRCSPKSGHDTVSWYQQALGQGPQFIFQYYEEEERQRGNFPDRFSGHQFPNYSSELNVNALLLGDSALYLCASSRGQSYEQYFGPGTRLTVT.

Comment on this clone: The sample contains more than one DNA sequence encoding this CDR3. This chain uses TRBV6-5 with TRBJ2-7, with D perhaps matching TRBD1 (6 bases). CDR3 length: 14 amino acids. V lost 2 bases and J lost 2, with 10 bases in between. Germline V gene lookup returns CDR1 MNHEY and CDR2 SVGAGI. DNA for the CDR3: TGTGCCAGCAGTTACAGCAGGGGACCCTACGAGCAGTACTTC. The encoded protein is CASSYSRGPYEQYF.

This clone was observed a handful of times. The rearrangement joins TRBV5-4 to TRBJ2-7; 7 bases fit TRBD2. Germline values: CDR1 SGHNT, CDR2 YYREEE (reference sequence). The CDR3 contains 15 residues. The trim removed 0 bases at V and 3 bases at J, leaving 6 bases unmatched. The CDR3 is CASSLGVAGHYEQYF. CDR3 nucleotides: TGTGCCAGCAGCTTGGGGGTAGCGGGCCACTACGAGCAGTACTTC.

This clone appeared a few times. The CDR3 reads CASSLTQGVHYEQYF. The CDR3 DNA sequence: TGTGCCAGCAGCTTAACTCAAGGGGTCCACTACGAGCAGTACTTC. V is TRBV7-8 and J is TRBJ2-7, with D tentatively TRBD1 (5 bases). Trimming took 2 bases from V and 3 from J, leaving 14 bases between them. There are 15 residues in the CDR3. Germline lookup yields CDR1 SGHVS and CDR2 FQNEAQ.

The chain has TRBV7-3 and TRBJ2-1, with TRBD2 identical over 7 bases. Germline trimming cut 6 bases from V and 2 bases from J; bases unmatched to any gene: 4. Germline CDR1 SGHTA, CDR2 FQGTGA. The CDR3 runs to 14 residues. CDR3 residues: CASSPGTTYNEQFF. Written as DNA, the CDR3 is TGTGCCAGCAGTCCCGGGACTACCTACAATGAGCAGTTCTTC. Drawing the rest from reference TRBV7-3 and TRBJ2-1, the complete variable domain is GAGVSQTPSNKVTEKGKYVELRCDPISGHTALYWYRQSLGQGPEFLIYFQGTGAADDSGLPNDRFFAVRPEGSVSTLKIQRTERGDSAVYLCASSPGTTYNEQFFGPGTRLTVL.

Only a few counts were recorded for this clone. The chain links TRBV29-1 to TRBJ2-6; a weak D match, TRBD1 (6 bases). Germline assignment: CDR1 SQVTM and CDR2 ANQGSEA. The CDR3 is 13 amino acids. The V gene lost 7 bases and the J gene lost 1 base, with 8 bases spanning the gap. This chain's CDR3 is CSARGSGANVLTF. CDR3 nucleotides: TGCAGCGCCAGGGGTTCTGGGGCCAACGTCCTGACTTTC.

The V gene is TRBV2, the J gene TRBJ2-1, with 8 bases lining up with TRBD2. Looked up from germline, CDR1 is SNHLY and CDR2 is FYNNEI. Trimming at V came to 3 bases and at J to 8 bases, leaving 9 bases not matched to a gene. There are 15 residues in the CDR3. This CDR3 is CASSELAGGVDEQFF. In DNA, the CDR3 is TGTGCCAGCAGTGAGTTGGCGGGAGGAGTAGATGAGCAGTTCTTC.

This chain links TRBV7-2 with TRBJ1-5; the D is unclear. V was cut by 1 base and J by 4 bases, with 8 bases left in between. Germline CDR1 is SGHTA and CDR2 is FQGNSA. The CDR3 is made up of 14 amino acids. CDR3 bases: TGTGCCAGCAGCTTAGTTGGCCCTAATCAGCCCCAGCATTTT. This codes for CASSLVGPNQPQHF.

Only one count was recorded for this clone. The CDR3: CASSLAQGSTDTQYF. The CDR3 DNA follows: TGTGCCAGCAGCTTAGCGCAGGGAAGCACAGATACGCAGTATTTT. The V and J genes are TRBV7-9 and TRBJ2-3, with a weak D call TRBD1 (5 bases). The length of the CDR3 is 15 residues. With 0 bases removed from V and 0 bases from J, the gap between germline ends came to 7 bases. The germline CDR1 and CDR2 sequences are SEHNR and FQNEAQ (reference sequence).

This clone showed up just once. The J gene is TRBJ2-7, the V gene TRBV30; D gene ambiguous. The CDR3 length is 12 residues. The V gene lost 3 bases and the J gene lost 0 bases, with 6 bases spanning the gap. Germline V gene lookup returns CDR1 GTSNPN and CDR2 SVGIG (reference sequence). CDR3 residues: CAWSSSSYEQYF. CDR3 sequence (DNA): TGTGCCTGGAGCTCCAGCTCCTACGAGCAGTACTTC.

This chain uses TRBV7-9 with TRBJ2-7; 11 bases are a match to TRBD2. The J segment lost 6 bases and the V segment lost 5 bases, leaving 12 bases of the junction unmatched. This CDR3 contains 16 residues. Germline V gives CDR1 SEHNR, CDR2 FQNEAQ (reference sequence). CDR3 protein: CASSGGVAGGPGEQYF. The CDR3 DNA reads TGTGCCAGCAGCGGCGGTGTAGCGGGAGGGCCGGGCGAGCAGTACTTC.

CDR3 DNA sequence: TGTGCCAGCAGTTTATTCCCATTAGCGGGTGAAGATACGCAGTATTTT. Its translation is CASSLFPLAGEDTQYF. The chain employs TRBV27 and TRBJ2-3; TRBD2 agrees at 7 bases. Germline V gene data show CDR1 as MNHEY and CDR2 as SMNVEV (reference sequence). This CDR3 is built from 16 residues. The V segment lost 1 base and the J segment 5 bases; nucleotides outside the gene matches: 9.

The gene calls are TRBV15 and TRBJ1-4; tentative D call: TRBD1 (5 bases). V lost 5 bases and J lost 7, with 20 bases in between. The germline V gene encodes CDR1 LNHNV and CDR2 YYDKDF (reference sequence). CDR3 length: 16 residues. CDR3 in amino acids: CATSGSQVLIGEKLFF. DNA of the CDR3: TGTGCCACCAGCGGGTCACAGGTCCTAATAGGTGAAAAACTGTTTTTT.

The chain's CDR3 is CASSSDRGSYEQFF. The CDR3 region has the DNA TGTGCCAGCAGTTCTGACAGGGGAAGCTATGAGCAGTTCTTC. The chain combines TRBV2 with TRBJ2-1, with 8 bases lining up with TRBD1. The CDR3 is 14 residues long. With V trimmed by 5 bases and J by 8 bases, 8 bases remained unmatched. The V gene's germline CDR1 is SNHLY and CDR2 FYNNEI.

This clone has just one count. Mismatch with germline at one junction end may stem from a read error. CDR3 sequence: CASSWGGNPNTEAFF. CDR3 bases: TGTGCTAGCAGCTGGGGGGGGAACCCCAACACTGAAGCTTTCTTT. This chain joins TRBV7-7 and TRBJ1-1; tentative D call: TRBD1 (5 bases). This CDR3 contains 15 residues. Per germline, CDR1 SSHAT and CDR2 FNYEAQ (reference sequence). The whole variable domain, remainder taken from reference TRBV7-7 and TRBJ1-1, is GAGVSQSPRYKVTKRGQDVTLRCDPISSHATLYWYQQALGQGPEFLTYFNYEAQPDKSGLPSDRFSAERPEGSISTLTIQRTEQRDSAMYRCASSWGGNPNTEAFFGQGTRLTVV.

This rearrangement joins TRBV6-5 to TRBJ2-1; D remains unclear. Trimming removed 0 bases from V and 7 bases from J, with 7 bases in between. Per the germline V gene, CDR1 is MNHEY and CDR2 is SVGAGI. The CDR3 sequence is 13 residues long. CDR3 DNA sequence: TGTGCCAGCAGTTACTCCTCTCTTAATGAGCAGTTCTTC. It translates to CASSYSSLNEQFF.

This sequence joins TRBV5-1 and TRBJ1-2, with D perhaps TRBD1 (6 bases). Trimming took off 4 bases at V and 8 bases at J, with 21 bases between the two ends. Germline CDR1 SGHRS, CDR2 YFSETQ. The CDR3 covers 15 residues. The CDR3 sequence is CASSPLIGTPYGYTF. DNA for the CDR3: TGCGCCAGCAGCCCCCTTATAGGGACACCATACGGCTACACCTTC.

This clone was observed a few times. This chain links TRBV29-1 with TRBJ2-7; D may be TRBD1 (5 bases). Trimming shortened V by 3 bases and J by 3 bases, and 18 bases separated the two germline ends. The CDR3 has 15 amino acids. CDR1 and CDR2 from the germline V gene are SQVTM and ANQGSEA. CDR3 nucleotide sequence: TGCAGCGTTGAGGATAATATGGACACCAACTACGAGCAGTACTTC. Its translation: CSVEDNMDTNYEQYF.

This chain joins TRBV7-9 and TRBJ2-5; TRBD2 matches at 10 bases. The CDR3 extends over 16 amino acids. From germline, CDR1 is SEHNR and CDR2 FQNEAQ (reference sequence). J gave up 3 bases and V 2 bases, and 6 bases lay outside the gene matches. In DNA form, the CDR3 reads TGTGCCAGCAGCTTATATACTAGCGGGGCTAAAGAGACCCAGTACTTC. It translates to CASSLYTSGAKETQYF.

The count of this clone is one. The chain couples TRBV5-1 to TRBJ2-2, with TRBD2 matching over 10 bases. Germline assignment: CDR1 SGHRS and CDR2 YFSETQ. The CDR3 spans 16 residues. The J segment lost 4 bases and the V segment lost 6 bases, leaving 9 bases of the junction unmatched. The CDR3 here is CASKASGSRVTGELFF. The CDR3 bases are TGCGCCAGCAAGGCTAGCGGGAGTCGGGTCACCGGGGAGCTGTTTTTT.